Listed below are T cell receptor beta chains from one sample, sequenced in a study of blood T cell repertoires in COVID-19. Assay used: immunoSEQ multiplex PCR; TCRdb lists only in-frame clones, some missing. Among 200,000 to 250,000 clones listed, almost 90% were seen once. The sequenced sample consisted of PBMCs or T cells enriched from blood (not recorded which). The receptors shown here come from a man aged 25 to 40 who had been exposed to COVID-19. The CDR3 runs from the conserved cysteine through the conserved F or W. The D gene is left open where the match is weak. Size is omitted from some rows. Given values are once, few, many or a class for expanded clones.

j_call | d_call | v_call | clone_size | cdr3_aa | cdr3_nt
TRBJ1-1 | . | TRBV12-3/TRBV12-4 | . | CASRDRQGAFF | TGTGCCAGCAGGGACCGGCAGGGGGCTTTCTTT
TRBJ1-1 | . | TRBV6-2/TRBV6-3 | once | CASSYGAGWAFGNTEAFF | TGTGCCAGCAGTTATGGGGCAGGGTGGGCGTTCGGGAACACTGAAGCTTTCTTT
TRBJ2-1 | TRBD1 | TRBV7-6 | . | CASSLGSGGYNEQFF | TGTGCCAGCAGCTTAGGGTCAGGGGGCTACAATGAGCAGTTCTTC
TRBJ1-1 | . | TRBV18 | . | CASSPFGGDPEAFF | TGTGCCAGCTCACCATTTGGGGGCGATCCTGAAGCTTTCTTT
TRBJ2-5 | TRBD2 | TRBV3-1/TRBV3-2 | . | CASSQDLGGGARWQETQYF | TGTGCCAGCAGCCAAGATTTGGGCGGGGGGGCCAGGTGGCAAGAGACCCAGTACTTC
TRBJ1-5 | . | TRBV11-1 | once | CASSFTQGQHF | TGTGCCAGCAGCTTTACCCAGGGCCAGCATTTT
TRBJ2-7 | TRBD2 | TRBV20-1 | . | CSASGSGIGYEQYF | TGCAGTGCTAGTGGGAGCGGGATTGGCTACGAGCAGTACTTC
TRBJ1-1 | . | TRBV2 | . | CASRGAGGFAEAFF | TGTGCCAGCAGAGGGGCTGGGGGCTTCGCAGAAGCTTTCTTT
TRBJ2-2 | TRBD2 | TRBV7-2 | . | CASSLEVAGLNTGELFF | TGTGCCAGCAGCTTAGAAGTAGCGGGGTTGAACACCGGGGAGCTGTTTTTT
TRBJ2-7 | TRBD1 | TRBV27 | . | CASSLYGTGVSEQYF | TGTGCCAGCAGTTTATACGGGACAGGGGTCTCCGAGCAGTACTTC
TRBJ2-7 | . | TRBV3-1/TRBV3-2 | once | CASSQEVGDRRAYEQYF | TGTGCCAGCAGCCAAGAAGTGGGAGACAGGCGTGCGTACGAGCAGTACTTC
TRBJ1-2 | TRBD1 | TRBV5-4 | . | CASSLTGDYGYTF | TGTGCCAGCAGCCTGACAGGGGACTATGGCTACACCTTC
TRBJ1-3 | . | TRBV19 | . | CASSPQGLFNTIYF | TGTGCCAGTAGCCCACAGGGCCTCTTCAACACCATATATTTT
TRBJ2-5 | . | TRBV29-1 | . | CSVERTGGRRETQYF | TGCAGCGTAGAGCGGACAGGAGGGCGTAGAGAGACCCAGTACTTC
TRBJ2-7 | . | TRBV7-6 | . | CASSEFLSSYYEQYF | TGTGCCAGCAGCGAATTTCTAAGTTCGTACTACGAGCAGTACTTC
TRBJ2-1 | . | TRBV4-2 | . | CASSLTGIEQFF | TGTGCCAGCAGCCTAACAGGGATTGAGCAGTTCTTC
TRBJ2-1 | TRBD1 | TRBV18 | once | CASSPTGEKYNEQFF | TGTGCCAGCTCACCGACAGGGGAAAAATACAATGAGCAGTTCTTC
TRBJ2-3 | . | TRBV4-3 | . | CASSQDRSTDTQYF | TGCGCCAGCAGCCAAGACAGAAGCACAGATACGCAGTATTTT
TRBJ1-3 | . | TRBV4-1 | . | CASSQDLGGGFSGNTIYF | TGCGCCAGCAGCCAAGACCTAGGGGGGGGTTTCTCTGGAAACACCATATATTTT
TRBJ1-3 | . | TRBV7-9 | . | CATREGVSGNTIYF | TGTGCCACCCGGGAGGGGGTCTCTGGAAACACCATATATTTT
TRBJ2-2 | TRBD2 | TRBV11-2 | once | CASSASGPNTGELFF | TGTGCCAGCAGCGCTAGCGGGCCGAACACCGGGGAGCTGTTTTTT
TRBJ2-2 | TRBD2 | TRBV5-1 | . | CASSEFGLAGETGELFF | TGCGCCAGCAGCGAATTTGGGCTAGCGGGGGAAACCGGGGAGCTGTTTTTT
TRBJ2-5 | TRBD2 | TRBV5-8 | . | CASSSLAGGDSFETQYF | TGTGCCAGCAGCTCGTTAGCGGGGGGAGATTCGTTTGAGACCCAGTACTTC
TRBJ1-3 | . | TRBV7-2 | few | CASSLDARAIYTIYF | TGTGCCAGCAGCTTAGACGCCAGGGCGATTTACACCATATATTTT
TRBJ2-1 | . | TRBV11-2 | . | CASSSSGSEIDEQFF | TGTGCCAGCAGCTCATCCGGGAGCGAGATCGATGAGCAGTTCTTC
TRBJ1-5 | . | TRBV23-1 | . | CASSQSGRGFDQPQHF | TGCGCCAGCAGTCAATCGGGCAGGGGATTTGATCAGCCCCAGCATTTT
TRBJ2-1 | . | TRBV11-3 | . | CASSWGERYNEQFF | TGTGCCAGCAGCTGGGGGGAGCGCTACAATGAGCAGTTCTTC
TRBJ1-2 | . | TRBV4-3 | . | CASTKGIGYGYTF | TGCGCCAGCACTAAGGGGATAGGGTATGGCTACACCTTC
TRBJ2-5 | . | TRBV5-1 | . | CASSLVGGNRATQYF | TGCGCCAGCAGCTTGGTGGGAGGCAACCGAGCGACCCAGTACTTC
TRBJ1-2 | TRBD1 | TRBV25-1 | . | CASSDWDSDYGYTF | TGTGCCAGCAGTGACTGGGACAGTGACTATGGCTACACCTTC
TRBJ1-2 | . | TRBV3-1/TRBV3-2 | . | CASSQARNGYTF | TGTGCCAGCAGCCAAGCGAGGAATGGCTACACCTTC
TRBJ2-7 | . | TRBV5-4 | . | CASSYPTGTIYEQYF | TGTGCCAGCAGCTACCCCACCGGGACAATCTACGAGCAGTACTTC
TRBJ2-2 | TRBD2 | TRBV4-2 | . | CASSQDALAGGTGELFF | TGTGCCAGCAGCCAAGATGCCCTAGCGGGGGGCACCGGGGAGCTGTTTTTT
TRBJ1-5 | TRBD1 | TRBV18 | . | CASSPLTPGQGNQPQHF | TGTGCCAGCTCACCCTTAACCCCGGGACAGGGGAATCAGCCCCAGCATTTT
TRBJ1-4 | . | TRBV9 | . | CASSVFPEGEKLFF | TGTGCCAGCAGCGTATTCCCGGAGGGGGAAAAACTGTTTTTT